This note documents a single T cell receptor beta chain sequence. The antigen remains unidentified. This sample was taken from a study of T cell responses to AZD1222 COVID-19 vaccine. Findings and limits, study-wide: As reported, nearly half of all spike-specific TCRs target variant regions that are unmutated. Clonal diversity may have been underestimated, and the donors were mostly white British, with more females than males. Seropositive at baseline were only a handful of AZD1222 recipients.

The table came from immunoSEQ multiplex PCR; TCRdb's copy has only in-frame clones and leaves some out. The profile shows 150,000 to 200,000 clones, around 90% of them singletons. CDR1 is WSHSY, CDR2 SAAADI, per germline. Germline trimming cut 3 bases from V and 4 bases from J; bases unmatched to any gene: 8. CDR3 size: 16 residues. This sample comprised peripheral blood, obtained 28 days after the second dose of the MenACWY control vaccine. The rearrangement links TRBV10-2 to TRBJ2-4; 8 nucleotides line up with TRBD1. This sequence was found in an adult who received the MenACWY meningococcal vaccine as a control. The CDR3 loop is CASSDHRQGTKNIQYF. As DNA, the CDR3 is TGCGCCAGCAGTGACCATCGACAGGGGACAAAAAACATTCAGTACTTC.